Presented here are 2 T cell receptor beta chains from one specimen sequenced in a study of blood T cell repertoires in COVID-19. Libraries were prepared by immunoSEQ multiplex PCR; TCRdb keeps only in-frame clonotypes and omits some of them. The sample contains around 150,000 clones, under 90% of which appear only once. The sequencing sample was made of peripheral blood. These TCRs come from an older woman with active or convalescent COVID-19.

The chain employs TRBV6-5 and TRBJ2-3; TRBD2 is a possible D gene (6 bases). Between the trimmed V and J ends, which lost 6 bases and 4 bases, there was a span of 14 bases. Germline CDR1 MNHEY, CDR2 SVGAGI. The CDR3 runs to 14 residues. The CDR3 reads CASSLRAGADTQYF. The CDR3 DNA follows: TGTGCCAGCAGCCTGAGAGCGGGCGCAGATACGCAGTATTTT.

The chain combines TRBV19 with TRBJ1-4, with D possibly matching TRBD1 (5 bases). The V gene's germline CDR1 is LNHDA and CDR2 SQIVND (reference sequence). V was clipped by 10 bases and J by 3 bases, with 18 bases between them. The length of the CDR3 is 15 residues. In nucleotides, the CDR3 is TGTGCCAAACAACCTTACAGGTTTGCTAATGAAAAACTGTTTTTT. Its protein is CAKQPYRFANEKLFF.